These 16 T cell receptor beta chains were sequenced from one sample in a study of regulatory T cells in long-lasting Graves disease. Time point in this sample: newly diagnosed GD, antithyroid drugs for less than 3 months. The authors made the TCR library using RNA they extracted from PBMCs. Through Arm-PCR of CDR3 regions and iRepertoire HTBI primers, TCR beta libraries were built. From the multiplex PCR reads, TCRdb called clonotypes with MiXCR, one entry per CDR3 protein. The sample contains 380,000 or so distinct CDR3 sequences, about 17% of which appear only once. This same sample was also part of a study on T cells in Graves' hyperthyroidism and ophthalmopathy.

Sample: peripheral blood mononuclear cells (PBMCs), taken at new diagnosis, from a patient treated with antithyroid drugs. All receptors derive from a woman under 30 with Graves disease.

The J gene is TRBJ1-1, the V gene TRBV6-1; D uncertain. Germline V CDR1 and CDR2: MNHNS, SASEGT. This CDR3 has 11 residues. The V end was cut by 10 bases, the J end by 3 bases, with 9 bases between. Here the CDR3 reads CATWGYTEAFF. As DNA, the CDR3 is TGTGCCACCTGGGGATACACTGAAGCTTTCTTT.

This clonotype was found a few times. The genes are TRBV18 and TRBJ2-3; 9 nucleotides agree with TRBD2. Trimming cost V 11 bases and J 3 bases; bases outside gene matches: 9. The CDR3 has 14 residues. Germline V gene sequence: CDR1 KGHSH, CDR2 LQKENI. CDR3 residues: CASESGGQTDTQYF. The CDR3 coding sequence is TGTGCCTCAGAAAGCGGGGGGCAGACAGATACGCAGTATTTT.

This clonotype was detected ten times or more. The CDR3 DNA reads as TGCGCCAGCAGCCGGACTAGCGGGGAACAGACCCAGTACTTC. Translation: CASSRTSGEQTQYF. The chain couples TRBV5-1 to TRBJ2-3, with TRBD2 matching over 12 bases. The J call could be wrong; TRBJ2-5 is a better fit for the DNA end. Per germline, CDR1 SGHRS and CDR2 YFSETQ. This CDR3 comprises 14 residues.

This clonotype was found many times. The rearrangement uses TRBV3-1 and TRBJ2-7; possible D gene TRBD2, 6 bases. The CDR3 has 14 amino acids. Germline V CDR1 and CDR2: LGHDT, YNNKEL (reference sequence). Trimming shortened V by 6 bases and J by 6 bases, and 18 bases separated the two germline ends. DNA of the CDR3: TGTGCCAGCAGGCTCCTGGGGGGAGCTCCCGAGCAGTACTTC. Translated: CASRLLGGAPEQYF.

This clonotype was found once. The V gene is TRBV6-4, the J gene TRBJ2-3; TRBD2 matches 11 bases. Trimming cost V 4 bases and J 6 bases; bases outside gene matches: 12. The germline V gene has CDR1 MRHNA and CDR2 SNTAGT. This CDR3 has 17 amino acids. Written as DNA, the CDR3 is TGTGCCAGCAGTGGGACTAGCGGGCCTGGGGGGAGGGATACGCAGTATTTT. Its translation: CASSGTSGPGGRDTQYF.

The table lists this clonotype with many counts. The DNA for the CDR3 is TGCGCCAGCAGAACGGACTTTGATACGCAGTATTTT. It codes for CASRTDFDTQYF. The chain recombines TRBV5-1 with TRBJ2-3; TRBD2 might be the D (5 bases). The V gene lost 5 bases and the J gene lost 6 bases, with 10 bases spanning the gap. This CDR3 spans 12 amino acids. Germline values: CDR1 SGHRS, CDR2 YFSETQ.

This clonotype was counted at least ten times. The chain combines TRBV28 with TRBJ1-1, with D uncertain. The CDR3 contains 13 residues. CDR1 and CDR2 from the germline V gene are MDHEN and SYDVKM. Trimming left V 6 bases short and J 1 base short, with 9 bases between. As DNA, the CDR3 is TGTGCCAGCAGCTTACTGGAGAACACTGAAGCTTTCTTT. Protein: CASSLLENTEAFF.

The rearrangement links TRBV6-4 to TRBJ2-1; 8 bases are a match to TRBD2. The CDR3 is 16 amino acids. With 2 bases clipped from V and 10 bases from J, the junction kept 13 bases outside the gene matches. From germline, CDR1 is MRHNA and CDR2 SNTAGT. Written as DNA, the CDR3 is TGTGCCAGCAGTGACGGTGGCGGGGGGACTTCAGAGGAGCAGTTCTTC. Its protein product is CASSDGGGGTSEEQFF.

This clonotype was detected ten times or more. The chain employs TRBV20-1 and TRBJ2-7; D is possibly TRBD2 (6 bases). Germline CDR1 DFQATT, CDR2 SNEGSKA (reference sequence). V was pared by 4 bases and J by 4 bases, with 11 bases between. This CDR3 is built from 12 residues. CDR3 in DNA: TGCAGTGCTAACTCAGGGAGGTACGAGCAGTACTTC. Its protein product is CSANSGRYEQYF.

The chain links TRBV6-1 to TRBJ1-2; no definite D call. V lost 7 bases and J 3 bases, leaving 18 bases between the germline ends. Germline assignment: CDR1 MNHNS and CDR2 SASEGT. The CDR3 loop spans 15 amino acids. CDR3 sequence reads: CASMETRVGDYGYTF. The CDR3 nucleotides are TGTGCCAGCATGGAGACGCGAGTTGGAGACTATGGCTACACCTTC.

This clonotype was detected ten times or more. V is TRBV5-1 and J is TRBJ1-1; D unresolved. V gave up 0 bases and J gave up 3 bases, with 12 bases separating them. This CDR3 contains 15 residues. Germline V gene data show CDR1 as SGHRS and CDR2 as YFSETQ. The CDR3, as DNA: TGCGCCAGCAGCTTGGGGTGGTCCGCCGACACTGAAGCTTTCTTT. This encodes CASSLGWSADTEAFF.

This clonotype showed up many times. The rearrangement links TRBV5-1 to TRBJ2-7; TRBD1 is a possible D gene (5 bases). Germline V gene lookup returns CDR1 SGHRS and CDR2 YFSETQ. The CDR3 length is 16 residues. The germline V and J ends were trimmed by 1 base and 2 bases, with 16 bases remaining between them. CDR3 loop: CASSLNPGQETYEQYF. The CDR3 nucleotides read TGCGCCAGCAGCTTGAACCCAGGGCAGGAGACCTACGAGCAGTACTTC.

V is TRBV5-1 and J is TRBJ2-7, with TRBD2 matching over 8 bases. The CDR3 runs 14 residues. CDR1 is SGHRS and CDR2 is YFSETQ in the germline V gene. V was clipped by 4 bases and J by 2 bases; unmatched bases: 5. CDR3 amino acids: CASSTTSGTYEQYF. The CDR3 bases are TGCGCCAGCAGCACTACTAGCGGAACCTACGAGCAGTACTTC. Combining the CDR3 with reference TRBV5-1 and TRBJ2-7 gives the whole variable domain KAGVTQTPRYLIKTRGQQVTLSCSPISGHRSVSWYQQTPGQGLQFLFEYFSETQRNKGNFPGRFSGRQFSNSRSEMNVSTLELGDSALYLCASSTTSGTYEQYFGPGTRLTVT.

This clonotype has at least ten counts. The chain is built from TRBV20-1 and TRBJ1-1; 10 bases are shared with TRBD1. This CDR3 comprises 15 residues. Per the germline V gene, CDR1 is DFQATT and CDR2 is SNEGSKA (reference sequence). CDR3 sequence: CRADRGPDSNTEAFF. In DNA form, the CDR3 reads TGCAGGGCTGACAGGGGGCCGGACTCGAACACTGAAGCTTTCTTT.

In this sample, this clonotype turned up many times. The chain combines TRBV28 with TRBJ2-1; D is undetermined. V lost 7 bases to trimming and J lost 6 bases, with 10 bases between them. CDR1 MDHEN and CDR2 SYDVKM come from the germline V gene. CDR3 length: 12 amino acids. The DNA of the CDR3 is TGTGCCAGCATTGGGGTTCTCAATGAGCAGTTCTTC. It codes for CASIGVLNEQFF.

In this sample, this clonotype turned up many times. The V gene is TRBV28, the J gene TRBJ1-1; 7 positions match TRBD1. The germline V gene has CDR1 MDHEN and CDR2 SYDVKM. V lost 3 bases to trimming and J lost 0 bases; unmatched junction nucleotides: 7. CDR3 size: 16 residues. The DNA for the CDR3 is TGTGCCAGCAGTTTCAGGGGGGTAGGATTGAACACTGAAGCTTTCTTT. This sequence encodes CASSFRGVGLNTEAFF.